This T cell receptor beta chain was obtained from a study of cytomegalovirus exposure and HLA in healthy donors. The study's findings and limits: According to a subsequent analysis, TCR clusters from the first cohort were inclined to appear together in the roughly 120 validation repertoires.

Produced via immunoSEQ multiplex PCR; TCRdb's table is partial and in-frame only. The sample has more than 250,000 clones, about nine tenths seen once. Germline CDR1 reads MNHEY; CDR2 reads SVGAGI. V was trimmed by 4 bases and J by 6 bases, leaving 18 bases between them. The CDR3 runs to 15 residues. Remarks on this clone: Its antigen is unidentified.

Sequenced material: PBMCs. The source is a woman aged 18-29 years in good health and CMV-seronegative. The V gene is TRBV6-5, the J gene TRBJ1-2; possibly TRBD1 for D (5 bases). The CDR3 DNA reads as TGTGCCAGCAGTTGGGCAAGGGGCGCGAATCATGGCTACACCTTC. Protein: CASSWARGANHGYTF.